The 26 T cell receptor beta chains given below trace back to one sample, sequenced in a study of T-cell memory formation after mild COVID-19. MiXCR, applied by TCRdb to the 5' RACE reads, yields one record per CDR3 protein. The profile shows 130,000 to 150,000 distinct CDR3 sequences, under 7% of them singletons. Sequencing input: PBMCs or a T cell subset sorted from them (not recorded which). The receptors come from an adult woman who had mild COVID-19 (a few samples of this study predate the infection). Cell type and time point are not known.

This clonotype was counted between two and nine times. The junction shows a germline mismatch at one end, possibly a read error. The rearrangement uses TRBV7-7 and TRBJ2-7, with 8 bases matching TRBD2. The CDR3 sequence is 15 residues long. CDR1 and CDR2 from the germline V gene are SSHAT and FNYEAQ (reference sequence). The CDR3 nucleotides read TGTGCTAGCAGCTTAGATGCGGGAGGCTCCTACGAGCAGTACTTC. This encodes CASSLDAGGSYEQYF.

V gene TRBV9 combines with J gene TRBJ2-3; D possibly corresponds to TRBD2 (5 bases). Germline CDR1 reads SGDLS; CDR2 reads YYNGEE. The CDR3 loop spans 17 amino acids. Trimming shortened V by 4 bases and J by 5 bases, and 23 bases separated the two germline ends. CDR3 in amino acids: CASSPSSSVVPGDTQYF. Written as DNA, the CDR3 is TGTGCCAGCAGCCCCAGTAGTAGCGTCGTTCCCGGAGATACGCAGTATTTT.

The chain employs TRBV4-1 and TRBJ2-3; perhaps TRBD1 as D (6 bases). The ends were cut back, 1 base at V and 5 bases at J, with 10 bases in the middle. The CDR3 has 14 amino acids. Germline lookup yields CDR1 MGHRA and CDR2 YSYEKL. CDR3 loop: CASSQARGRDTQYF. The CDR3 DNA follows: TGCGCCAGCAGCCAAGCCAGGGGAAGAGATACGCAGTATTTT.

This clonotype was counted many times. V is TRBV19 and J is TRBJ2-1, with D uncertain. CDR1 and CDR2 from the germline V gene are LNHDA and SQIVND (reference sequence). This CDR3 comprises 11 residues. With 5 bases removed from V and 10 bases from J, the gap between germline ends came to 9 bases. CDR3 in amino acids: CASSSRQEQFF. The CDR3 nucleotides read TGTGCCAGTAGTTCTAGACAAGAGCAGTTCTTC.

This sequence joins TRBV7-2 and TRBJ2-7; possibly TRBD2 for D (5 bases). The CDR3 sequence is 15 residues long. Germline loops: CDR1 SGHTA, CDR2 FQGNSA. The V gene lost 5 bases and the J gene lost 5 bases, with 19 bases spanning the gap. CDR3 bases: TGTGCCAGCAGCCCGCAGTGGACCCCCGGGAACGAGCAGTACTTC. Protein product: CASSPQWTPGNEQYF.

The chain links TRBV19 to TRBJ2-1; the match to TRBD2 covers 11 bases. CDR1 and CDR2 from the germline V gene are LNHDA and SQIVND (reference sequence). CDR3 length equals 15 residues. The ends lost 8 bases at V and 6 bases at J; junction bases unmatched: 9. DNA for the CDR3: TGTGCCAGTCATGATAGCGGGAGGGTCACCAATGAGCAGTTCTTC. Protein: CASHDSGRVTNEQFF.

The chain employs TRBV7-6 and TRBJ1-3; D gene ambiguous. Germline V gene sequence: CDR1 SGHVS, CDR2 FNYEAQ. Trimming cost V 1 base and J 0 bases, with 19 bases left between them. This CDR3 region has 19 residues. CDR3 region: CASSLEAFLRGTSGNTIYF. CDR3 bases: TGTGCCAGCAGCTTAGAGGCGTTCCTCCGGGGTACCTCTGGAAACACCATATATTTT. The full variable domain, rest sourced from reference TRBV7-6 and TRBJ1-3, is GAGVSQSPRYKVTKRGQDVALRCDPISGHVSLYWYRQALGQGPEFLTYFNYEAQQDKSGLPNDRFSAERPEGSISTLTIQRTEQRDSAMYRCASSLEAFLRGTSGNTIYFGEGSWLTVV.

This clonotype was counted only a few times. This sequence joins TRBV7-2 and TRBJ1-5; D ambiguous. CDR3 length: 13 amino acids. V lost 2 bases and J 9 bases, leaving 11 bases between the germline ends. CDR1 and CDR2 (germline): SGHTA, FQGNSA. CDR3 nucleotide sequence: TGTGCCAGCAGCTTACCGTCCTCGTTGCCCCAGCATTTT. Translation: CASSLPSSLPQHF.

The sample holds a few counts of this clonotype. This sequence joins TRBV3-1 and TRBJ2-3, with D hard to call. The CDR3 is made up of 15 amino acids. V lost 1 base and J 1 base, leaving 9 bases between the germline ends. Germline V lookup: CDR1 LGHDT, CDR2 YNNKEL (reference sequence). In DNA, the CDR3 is TGTGCCAGCAGCCAAGTGAACAGCCGCACAGATACGCAGTATTTT. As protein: CASSQVNSRTDTQYF.

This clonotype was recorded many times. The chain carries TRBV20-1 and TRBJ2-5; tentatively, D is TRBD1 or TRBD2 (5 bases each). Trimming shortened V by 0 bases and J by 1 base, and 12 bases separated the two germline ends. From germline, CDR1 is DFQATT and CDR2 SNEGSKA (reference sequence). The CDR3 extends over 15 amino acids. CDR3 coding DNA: TGCAGTGCTAGAGAGTGGGGGTCCCTCCAAGAGACCCAGTACTTC. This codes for CSAREWGSLQETQYF.

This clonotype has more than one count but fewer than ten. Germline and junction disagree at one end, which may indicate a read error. The CDR3 here is CASSAGATHGELFF. The CDR3 DNA reads TGTGCTAGCAGTGCAGGGGCGACACACGGGGAGCTGTTTTTT. The chain joins TRBV7-7 to TRBJ2-2; tentatively, D is TRBD1 (6 bases). The CDR3 contains 14 residues. Germline-derived CDR1 and CDR2 are SSHAT and FNYEAQ (reference sequence).

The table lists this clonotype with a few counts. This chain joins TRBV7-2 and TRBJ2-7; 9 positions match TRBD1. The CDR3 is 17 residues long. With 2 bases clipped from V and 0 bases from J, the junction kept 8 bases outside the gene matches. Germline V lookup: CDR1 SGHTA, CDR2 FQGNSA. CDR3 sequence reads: CASSLNGQGTNSYEQYF. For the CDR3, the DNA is TGTGCCAGCAGCTTAAATGGACAGGGGACGAACTCCTACGAGCAGTACTTC.

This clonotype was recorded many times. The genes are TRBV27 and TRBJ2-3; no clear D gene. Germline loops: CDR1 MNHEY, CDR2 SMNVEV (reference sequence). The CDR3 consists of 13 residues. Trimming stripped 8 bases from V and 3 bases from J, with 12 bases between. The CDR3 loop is CASPKKITDTQYF. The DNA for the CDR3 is TGTGCCAGCCCAAAAAAGATAACAGATACGCAGTATTTT.

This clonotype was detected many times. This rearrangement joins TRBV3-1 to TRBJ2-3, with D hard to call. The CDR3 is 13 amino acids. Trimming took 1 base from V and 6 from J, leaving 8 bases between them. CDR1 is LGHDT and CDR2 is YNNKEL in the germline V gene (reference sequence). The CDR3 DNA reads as TGTGCCAGCAGCCAAGGAGGCGCGGATACGCAGTATTTT. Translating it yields CASSQGGADTQYF.

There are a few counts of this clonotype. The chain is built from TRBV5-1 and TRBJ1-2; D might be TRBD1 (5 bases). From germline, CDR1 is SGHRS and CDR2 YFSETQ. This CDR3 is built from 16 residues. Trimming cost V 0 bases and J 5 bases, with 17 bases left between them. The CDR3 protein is CASSLDHFQGLYGYTF. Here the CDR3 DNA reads TGCGCCAGCAGCTTGGATCATTTCCAGGGACTGTATGGCTACACCTTC.

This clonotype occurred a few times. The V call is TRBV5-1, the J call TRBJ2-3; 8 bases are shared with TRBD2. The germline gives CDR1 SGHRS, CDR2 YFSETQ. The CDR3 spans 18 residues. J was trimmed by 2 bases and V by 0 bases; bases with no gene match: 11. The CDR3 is CASSLGPIGGGYTDTQYF. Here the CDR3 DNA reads TGCGCCAGCAGCTTGGGGCCTATCGGCGGGGGGTACACAGATACGCAGTATTTT.

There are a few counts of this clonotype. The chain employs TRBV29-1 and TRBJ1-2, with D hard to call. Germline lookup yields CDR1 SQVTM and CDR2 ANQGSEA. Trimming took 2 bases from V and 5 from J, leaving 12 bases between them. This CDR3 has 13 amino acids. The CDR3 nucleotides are TGCAGCGTTGAAAAGGTCATCGGGTATGGCTACACCTTC. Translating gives CSVEKVIGYGYTF.

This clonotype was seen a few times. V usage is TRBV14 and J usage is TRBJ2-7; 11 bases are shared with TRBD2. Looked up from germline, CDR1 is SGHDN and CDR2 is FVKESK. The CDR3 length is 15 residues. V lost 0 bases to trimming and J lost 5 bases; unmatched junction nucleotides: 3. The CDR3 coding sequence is TGTGCCAGCAGCCAAGAATTACTAGCGGGAGACGAGCAGTACTTC. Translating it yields CASSQELLAGDEQYF.

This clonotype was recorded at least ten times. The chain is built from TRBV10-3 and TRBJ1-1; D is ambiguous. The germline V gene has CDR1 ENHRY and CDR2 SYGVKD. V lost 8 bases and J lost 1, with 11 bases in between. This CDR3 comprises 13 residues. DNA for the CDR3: TGTGCCATCGCACCTAGTACGAACACTGAAGCTTTCTTT. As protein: CAIAPSTNTEAFF.

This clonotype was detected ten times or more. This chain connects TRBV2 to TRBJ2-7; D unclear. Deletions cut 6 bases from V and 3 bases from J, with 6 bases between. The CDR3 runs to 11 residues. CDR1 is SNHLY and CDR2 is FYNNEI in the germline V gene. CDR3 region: CASRGYYEQYF. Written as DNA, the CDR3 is TGTGCCAGCAGAGGATACTACGAGCAGTACTTC.

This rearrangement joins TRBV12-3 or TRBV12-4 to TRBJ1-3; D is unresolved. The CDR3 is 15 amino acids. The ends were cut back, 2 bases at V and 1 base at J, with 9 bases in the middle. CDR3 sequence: CASSLTVGSGNTIYF. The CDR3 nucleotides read TGTGCCAGCAGTTTAACGGTGGGATCTGGAAACACCATATATTTT.

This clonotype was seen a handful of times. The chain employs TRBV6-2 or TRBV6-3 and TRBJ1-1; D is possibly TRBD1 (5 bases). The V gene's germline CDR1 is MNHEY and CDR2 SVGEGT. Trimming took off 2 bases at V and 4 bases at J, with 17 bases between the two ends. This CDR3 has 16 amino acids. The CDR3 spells CASSYGWASGGTEAFF. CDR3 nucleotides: TGTGCCAGCAGTTACGGGTGGGCCTCGGGGGGCACTGAAGCTTTCTTT.

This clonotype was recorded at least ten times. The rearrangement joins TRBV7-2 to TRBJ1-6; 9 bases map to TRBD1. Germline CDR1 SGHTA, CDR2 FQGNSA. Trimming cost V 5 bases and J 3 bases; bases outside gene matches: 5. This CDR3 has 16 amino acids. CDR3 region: CASSPQGAGYNSPLHF. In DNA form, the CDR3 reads TGTGCCAGCAGCCCACAGGGGGCTGGCTATAATTCACCCCTCCACTTT.

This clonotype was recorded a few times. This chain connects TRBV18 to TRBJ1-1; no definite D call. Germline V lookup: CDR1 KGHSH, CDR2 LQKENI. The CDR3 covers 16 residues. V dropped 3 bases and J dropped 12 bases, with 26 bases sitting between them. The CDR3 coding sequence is TGTGCCAGCTCACCCCTTCCCGCACGAGACTCCAACCGGTCTTTCTTT. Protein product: CASSPLPARDSNRSFF. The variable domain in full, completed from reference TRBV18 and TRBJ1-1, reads NAGVMQNPRHLVRRRGQEARLRCSPMKGHSHVYWYRQLPEEGLKFMVYLQKENIIDESGMPKERFSAEFPKEGPSILRIQQVVRGDSAAYFCASSPLPARDSNRSFFGQGTRLTVV.

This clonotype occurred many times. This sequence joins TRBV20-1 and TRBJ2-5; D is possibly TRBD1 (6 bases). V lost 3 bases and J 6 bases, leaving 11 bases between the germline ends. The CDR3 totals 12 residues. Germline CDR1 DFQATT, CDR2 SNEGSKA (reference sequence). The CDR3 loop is CSARSQGKTQYF. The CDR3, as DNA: TGCAGTGCTAGGTCCCAGGGGAAGACCCAGTACTTC.

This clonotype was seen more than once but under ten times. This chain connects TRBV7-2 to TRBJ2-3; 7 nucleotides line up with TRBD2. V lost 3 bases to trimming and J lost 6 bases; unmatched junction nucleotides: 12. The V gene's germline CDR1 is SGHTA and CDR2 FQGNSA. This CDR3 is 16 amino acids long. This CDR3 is CASSLVGGRAGDTQYF. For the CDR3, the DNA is TGTGCCAGCAGCTTGGTTGGAGGGAGGGCAGGGGATACGCAGTATTTT.